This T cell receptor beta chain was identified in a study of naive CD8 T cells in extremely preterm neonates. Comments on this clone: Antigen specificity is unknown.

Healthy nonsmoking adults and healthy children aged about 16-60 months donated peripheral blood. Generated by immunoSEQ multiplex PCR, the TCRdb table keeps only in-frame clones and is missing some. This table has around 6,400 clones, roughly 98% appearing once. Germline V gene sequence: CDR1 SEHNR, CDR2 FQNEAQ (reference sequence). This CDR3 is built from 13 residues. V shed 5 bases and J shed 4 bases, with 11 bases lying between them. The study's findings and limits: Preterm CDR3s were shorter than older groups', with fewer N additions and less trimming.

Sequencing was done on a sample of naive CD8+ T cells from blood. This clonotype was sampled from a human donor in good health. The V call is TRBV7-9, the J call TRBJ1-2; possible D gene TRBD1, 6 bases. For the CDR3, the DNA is TGTGCCAGCAGCCCGGACAGAATCTATGGCTACACCTTC. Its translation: CASSPDRIYGYTF.